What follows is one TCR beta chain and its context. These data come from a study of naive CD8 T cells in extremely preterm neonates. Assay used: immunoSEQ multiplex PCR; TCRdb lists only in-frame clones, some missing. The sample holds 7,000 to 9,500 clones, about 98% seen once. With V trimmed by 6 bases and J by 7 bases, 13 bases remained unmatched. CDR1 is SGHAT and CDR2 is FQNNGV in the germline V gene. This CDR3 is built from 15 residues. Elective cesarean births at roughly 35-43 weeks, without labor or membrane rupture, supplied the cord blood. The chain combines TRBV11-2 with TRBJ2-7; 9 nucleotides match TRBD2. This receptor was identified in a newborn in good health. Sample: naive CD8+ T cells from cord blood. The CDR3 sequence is CASSNSGGAPGEQYF. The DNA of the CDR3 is TGTGCCAGCAGTAATAGCGGGGGCGCCCCGGGGGAGCAGTACTTC.